This passage covers 6 T cell receptor beta chains from one sample sequenced in a study of response to subunit inactivated influenza vaccine. TCRdb analysed the RT-PCR reads with MiXCR anew, one entry per CDR3 protein. The sample lists about 780,000 distinct CDR3 sequences; around a sixth were seen once. The source was PBMCs from blood, collected roughly 5 days after vaccination. These receptors were taken from a man between 50 and 59 years old who received an inactivated influenza vaccine.

This clonotype occurred a few times. As DNA, the CDR3 is TGCAGCGTTTCGAAAGGAAATGAAAAACTGTTTTTT. It codes for CSVSKGNEKLFF. This chain connects TRBV29-1 to TRBJ1-4; no clear D. V was shortened by 5 bases and J by 5 bases, with 9 bases between the two germline ends. The CDR3 has 12 residues. Germline V CDR1 and CDR2: SQVTM, ANQGSEA. Full variable domain (rest looked up from reference TRBV29-1 and TRBJ1-4): SAVISQKPSRDICQRGTSLTIQCQVDSQVTMMFWYRQQPGQSLTLIATANQGSEATYESGFVIDKFPISRPNLTFSTLTVSNMSPEDSSIYLCSVSKGNEKLFFGSGTQLSVL.

The CDR3 DNA is TGCAGCGTTGACTTGGCGGGCAGGTACGAGCAGTACTTC. The encoded protein is CSVDLAGRYEQYF. The chain uses TRBV29-1 and TRBJ2-7; tentative D call: TRBD2 (5 bases). Trimming stripped 3 bases from V and 4 bases from J, with 13 bases between. The CDR3 runs to 13 residues. Germline V gives CDR1 SQVTM, CDR2 ANQGSEA.

This clonotype has only a few counts. This rearrangement joins TRBV12-3 or TRBV12-4 to TRBJ2-5; D could derive from TRBD1 or TRBD2 (5 bases each). V lost 3 bases, J lost 1 base, and 9 bases lay in between. This CDR3 is 14 amino acids long. The CDR3: CASSFWGIQETQYF. In DNA, the CDR3 is TGTGCCAGCAGTTTCTGGGGGATCCAAGAGACCCAGTACTTC.

This chain connects TRBV28 to TRBJ2-6; no definite D call. Trimming stripped 6 bases from V and 2 bases from J, with 14 bases between. The CDR3 has 16 amino acids. Germline values: CDR1 MDHEN, CDR2 SYDVKM. The CDR3 nucleotides are TGTGCCAGCAGCCAGCTTGGCGAACCTGGGGCCAACGTCCTGACTTTC. Its protein product is CASSQLGEPGANVLTF. Drawing the rest from reference TRBV28 and TRBJ2-6, the complete variable domain is DVKVTQSSRYLVKRTGEKVFLECVQDMDHENMFWYRQDPGLGLRLIYFSYDVKMKEKGDIPEGYSVSREKKERFSLILESASTNQTSMYLCASSQLGEPGANVLTFGAGSRLTVL.

The chain joins TRBV2 to TRBJ2-3; TRBD1 agrees at 8 bases. The CDR3 is 15 residues long. The ends lost 6 bases at V and 3 bases at J; junction bases unmatched: 8. Germline V lookup: CDR1 SNHLY, CDR2 FYNNEI. CDR3 sequence: CASSAGGYRTDTQYF. CDR3 nucleotide sequence: TGTGCCAGCAGCGCAGGGGGCTACAGGACAGATACGCAGTATTTT.

The rearrangement joins TRBV6-2 or TRBV6-3 to TRBJ2-2; D is unclear. Germline V gives CDR1 MNHEY, CDR2 SVGEGT. The CDR3 spans 12 residues. V lost 6 bases and J lost 8, with 10 bases in between. In nucleotides, the CDR3 is TGTGCCAGCAGCCGCCCAGCTGGGGAGCTGTTTTTT. Translation: CASSRPAGELFF.